Listed below are T cell receptor beta chains from one sample, sequenced in a study of T cell repertoires in cytomegalovirus infection. Each CDR3 protein is one row after TCRdb ran MiXCR on the reads. Found here are approximately 500,000 distinct CDR3 sequences, approximately 15% of them singletons; the top ten hold 20% to 30%. Sequencing was performed on CD8+ T cells from PBMCs. The receptors derive from a human donor in good health (CMV status not recorded). Some clones in this sample may be carry-over from other donors' samples. The CDR3 runs from the conserved cysteine through the conserved F or W. D genes are given only for firm matches. Part of the rows lack a size; the others show once, few, many or a class for expanded clones.

clone size	J gene	CDR3 length	V gene	D gene	CDR3 DNA	CDR3 protein
many	TRBJ2-1	15	TRBV11-2	NA	TGTGCCAGCAGCTTTGGACTCCTCCTACACAATGAGCAGTTCTTC	CASSFGLLLHNEQFF
few	TRBJ1-1	15	TRBV7-8	TRBD1	TGTGCCAGCAGCTTAAGGGACAGGGGCTACACTGAAGCTTTCTTT	CASSLRDRGYTEAFF
many	TRBJ1-1	14	TRBV12-3/TRBV12-4	TRBD1	TGTGCCAGCAGACCACAGGGGGCGTTTGTTGAAGCTTTCTTT	CASRPQGAFVEAFF
few	TRBJ2-1	13	TRBV10-3	NA	TGTGCCATCAGTGACAGAGTTGACAATGAGCAGTTCTTC	CAISDRVDNEQFF
many	TRBJ2-1	16	TRBV7-9	NA	TGTGCCAGCCGCCCCTCGCGGGACGGCTCCTACAATGAGCAGTTCTTC	CASRPSRDGSYNEQFF
NA	TRBJ1-5	16	TRBV6-6	NA	TGTGCCAGCAGTGGGGAGCGGGGGCTGGGAGATCAGCCCCAGCATTTT	CASSGERGLGDQPQHF
few	TRBJ1-6	14	TRBV5-6	NA	TGTGCCAGCAGCTTGACGAGGGGAAGGGTGCCCCTCCACTTT	CASSLTRGRVPLHF
many	TRBJ2-7	14	TRBV12-5	NA	TGTGCTAGTGGTTTCAGGGGTCCCCTGGACGAGCAGTACTTC	CASGFRGPLDEQYF
NA	TRBJ2-7	13	TRBV15	NA	TGTGCCACCAGCAGCAGGGTGGAGCGCGAGCAGTACTTC	CATSSRVEREQYF
NA	TRBJ2-7	12	TRBV7-9	NA	TGTGCCAGCAGCACGGACAGTAGCGAGCAGTACTTC	CASSTDSSEQYF
many	TRBJ2-7	14	TRBV19	TRBD1	TGTGCCAGTAGTGCAACCGGGACAGCTTACGAGCAGTACTTC	CASSATGTAYEQYF
NA	TRBJ1-4	13	TRBV5-4	TRBD1	TGTGCCAGCAGCGGGACAGGGAACGAAAAACTGTTTTTT	CASSGTGNEKLFF
NA	TRBJ1-1	14	TRBV15	NA	TGTGCCACCAACGACGGGGGGCGTACAACTGAAGCTTTCTTT	CATNDGGRTTEAFF
many	TRBJ2-3	16	TRBV19	TRBD2	TGTGCCAGTAGTACCCCACTAGCGGGAGCTGCAGATACGCAGTATTTT	CASSTPLAGAADTQYF
many	TRBJ2-5	17	TRBV12-3/TRBV12-4	TRBD2	TGTGCCAGCAGTCGCCGCGCAGTAGGAGGGAGGGATGAGACCCAGTACTTC	CASSRRAVGGRDETQYF
few	TRBJ2-1	14	TRBV24-1	TRBD2	TGTGCCAGGGCGGAAGCGGGAGGGCCGGGAGAGCAGTTCTTC	CARAEAGGPGEQFF
many	TRBJ1-6	13	TRBV7-2	NA	TGTGCCAGCAGCTCTGACAGTAGATCACCCCTCCACTTT	CASSSDSRSPLHF
NA	TRBJ1-6	14	TRBV10-3	NA	TGTGCCATCAGTGAAACTGTGAGCGGGTCACCCCTCCACTTT	CAISETVSGSPLHF
many	TRBJ2-5	18	TRBV7-9	TRBD2	TGTGCCAGCAGCTGGCCGGGACTAGCGGCCTCGGGGGGGGAGACCCAGTACTTC	CASSWPGLAASGGETQYF
many	TRBJ2-4	12	TRBV27	NA	TGTGCCAGCGGGGCTGGCAAAAACATTCAGTACTTC	CASGAGKNIQYF
many	TRBJ1-4	14	TRBV7-2	NA	TGTGCCAGCAGCTTAGAGTATCTTCAGGAAAAACTGTTTTTT	CASSLEYLQEKLFF
NA	TRBJ2-5	17	TRBV15	NA	TGTGCCACCAGCAGAGACCCAAATGGCTATGCGGTGGAGACCCAGTACTTC	CATSRDPNGYAVETQYF
many	TRBJ1-1	14	TRBV10-3	NA	TGTGCCATCAGTGCGAGGGGACCGAACACTGAAGCTTTCTTT	CAISARGPNTEAFF
many	TRBJ1-2	14	TRBV25-1	NA	TGTGCCAGCAGTGAATATTCCCAAGGGGATGGCTACACCTTC	CASSEYSQGDGYTF
many	TRBJ2-2	16	TRBV6-5	NA	TGTGCCAGCAGTTACGGTCGGTCCCTGAACACCGGGGAGCTGTTTTTT	CASSYGRSLNTGELFF
NA	TRBJ2-3	17	TRBV4-1	NA	TGCGCCAGCAGCCAAGCCTTAGGCGTACTGGGCACAGATACGCAGTATTTT	CASSQALGVLGTDTQYF
many	TRBJ1-1	16	TRBV6-1	TRBD1	TGTGCCAGCAGTGAAGCTTTACAGGGGGCGAACACTGAAGCTTTCTTT	CASSEALQGANTEAFF
NA	TRBJ2-1	15	TRBV12-3/TRBV12-4	TRBD1	TGTGCCAGCAGTGGGGACAGGGGGATTTACAATGAGCAGTTCTTC	CASSGDRGIYNEQFF
NA	TRBJ2-1	15	TRBV27	TRBD2	TGTGCCAGCAGTCTAGCTAGCGGTCCCTACAATGAGCAGTTCTTC	CASSLASGPYNEQFF
few	TRBJ2-1	14	TRBV27	TRBD2	TGTGCCACCTCCGGTAGCGGGAGTTACAATGAGCAGTTCTTC	CATSGSGSYNEQFF
many	TRBJ2-1	15	TRBV24-1	TRBD1	TGTGCCACCAGTGATCCCCGGGACAGAAACAATGAGCAGTTCTTC	CATSDPRDRNNEQFF
few	TRBJ1-4	14	TRBV20-1	TRBD1	TGCAGTGCTAGAGAGACAGGGAATGTCGAAAAACTGTTTTTT	CSARETGNVEKLFF
many	TRBJ1-6	16	TRBV10-3	TRBD1	TGTGCCACATTTACCCCATTAAAGGGGGCGAATTCACCCCTCCACTTT	CATFTPLKGANSPLHF
many	TRBJ1-1	16	TRBV6-6	TRBD1	TGTGCCAGCAGATCACTCCCTGACAGGGAATTAATTGAAGCTTTCTTT	CASRSLPDRELIEAFF
many	TRBJ1-1	14	TRBV11-2	NA	TGTGCCAGCAATTTTTTGGGTGCGGGCACTGAAGCTTTCTTT	CASNFLGAGTEAFF
few	TRBJ2-5	15	TRBV4-1	NA	TGCGCCAGCAGCCAAGGGTCTTATGGGGGAGAGACCCAGTACTTC	CASSQGSYGGETQYF
few	TRBJ2-1	15	TRBV15	TRBD1	TGTGCCACCAGCGGAACAGGGGCCAACTACAATGAGCAGTTCTTC	CATSGTGANYNEQFF
many	TRBJ1-1	19	TRBV5-1	TRBD1	TGCGCCAGCAGCTTGATCTTCTCCGGGACAGGGGGAAAGAACACTGAAGCTTTCTTT	CASSLIFSGTGGKNTEAFF